These T cell receptor beta chains were read from a single sample in a study of shared clonotypes between healthy human individuals. Sequencing was performed with immunoSEQ multiplex PCR; in TCRdb, only in-frame clones are kept and a portion is missing. The sample contains 2 million to 3 million clones, 80% to 95% of which appear only once. Input material: naive CD4+ T cells from PBMCs. The receptors come from a man aged 18 to 30 in good health. Some clones in this sample may be carry-over from other donors' samples. The CDR3 runs from the conserved cysteine through the conserved F or W. D genes are given only for firm matches. Rows give clone size only sometimes, using once, few, many, or a class for an expanded clone.

D,J,V,size,CDR3,DNA
-,TRBJ2-3,TRBV28,-,CATGRGSTDTQYF,TGTGCCACCGGTCGGGGCAGCACAGATACGCAGTATTTT
TRBD2,TRBJ2-2,TRBV28,-,CASSPGGLAGATGELFF,TGTGCCAGCAGTCCCGGGGGACTAGCGGGAGCCACCGGGGAGCTGTTTTTT
TRBD2,TRBJ2-2,TRBV15,-,CATSRDPGGNTGELFF,TGTGCCACCAGCAGAGATCCGGGGGGGAACACCGGGGAGCTGTTTTTT
-,TRBJ2-3,TRBV27,-,CASSFDFGADTQYF,TGTGCCAGCAGTTTTGATTTCGGGGCTGATACGCAGTATTTT
-,TRBJ2-1,TRBV28,-,CASTSVNSISTYNEQFF,TGTGCCAGCACTTCCGTTAACAGCATAAGCACCTACAATGAGCAGTTCTTC
-,TRBJ2-3,TRBV29-1,-,CSVRGDTDTQYF,TGCAGCGTTAGAGGGGACACAGATACGCAGTATTTT
TRBD2,TRBJ2-1,TRBV19,-,CASSKGVTSGYNEQFF,TGTGCCAGTAGTAAAGGGGTGACTAGCGGTTACAATGAGCAGTTCTTC
TRBD2,TRBJ2-1,TRBV27,-,CASRLTSGGPSYNEQFF,TGTGCCAGCCGCCTGACTAGCGGAGGTCCCTCCTACAATGAGCAGTTCTTC
TRBD1,TRBJ1-2,TRBV30,-,CAWRGQGARVYGYTF,TGTGCCTGGAGGGGACAGGGGGCGCGTGTCTATGGCTACACCTTC
-,TRBJ2-3,TRBV7-2,-,CASSFGPQGTQYF,TGTGCCAGCAGTTTTGGGCCCCAAGGTACGCAGTATTTT
-,TRBJ1-3,TRBV30,-,CAHVGPSGNTIYF,TGTGCCCATGTAGGCCCCTCTGGAAACACCATATATTTT
-,TRBJ1-2,TRBV9,-,CASSFRAGADHNGYTF,TGTGCCAGCAGCTTCCGGGCTGGGGCAGACCATAATGGCTACACCTTC
-,TRBJ1-1,TRBV19,-,CASRGLEYTEAFF,TGTGCCAGTCGGGGGCTTGAATACACTGAAGCTTTCTTT
-,TRBJ2-7,TRBV6-5,-,CASSPGGGSTYEQYF,TGTGCCAGCAGTCCGGGGGGCGGGAGCACCTACGAGCAGTACTTC
TRBD1,TRBJ2-7,TRBV5-1,-,CASSLFRDRGSGEQYF,TGCGCCAGCAGCTTATTCCGGGACAGGGGGTCTGGCGAGCAGTACTTC
-,TRBJ2-2,TRBV5-6,-,CASSFSSTGELFF,TGTGCCAGCAGCTTCAGCTCCACCGGGGAGCTGTTTTTT
TRBD2,TRBJ2-3,TRBV7-8,-,CASSLRSSGSMDTQYF,TGTGCCAGCAGCTTACGATCTAGCGGTTCAATGGATACGCAGTATTTT
-,TRBJ2-1,TRBV5-1,-,CASSLRTGYAEQFF,TGCGCCAGCAGCTTACGTACAGGGTACGCTGAGCAGTTCTTC
TRBD2,TRBJ2-3,TRBV6-5,-,CASRPSGRAAYTQYF,TGTGCCAGCAGACCTAGCGGGAGGGCCGCGTATACGCAGTATTTT
-,TRBJ2-3,TRBV18,-,CASSPGSTDTQYF,TGTGCCAGCTCACCAGGTAGCACAGATACGCAGTATTTT
TRBD2,TRBJ2-1,TRBV11-2,-,CASSLGGLAASSYNEQFF,TGTGCCAGCAGCTTAGGGGGACTAGCGGCGAGCTCCTACAATGAGCAGTTCTTC
TRBD1,TRBJ1-2,TRBV28,-,CASRATGVLDGYTF,TGTGCCAGCAGGGCTACAGGGGTGTTGGATGGCTACACCTTC
-,TRBJ1-1,TRBV19,-,CASSDRATNTEAFF,TGTGCCAGTAGTGACCGAGCCACGAACACTGAAGCTTTCTTT
-,TRBJ1-6,TRBV11-1,-,CASSLLQGSSPLHF,TGTGCCAGCAGCTTACTACAGGGAAGTTCACCCCTCCACTTT
-,TRBJ1-5,TRBV19,-,CASSIYREAQHF,TGTGCCAGTAGTATCTACCGGGAAGCCCAGCATTTT
-,TRBJ2-1,TRBV7-3,-,CASSVQGGEQFF,TGTGCCAGCAGCGTACAGGGAGGTGAGCAGTTCTTC
TRBD1,TRBJ1-1,TRBV11-2,-,CASSSQTGSNTEAFF,TGTGCCAGCAGCTCACAGACAGGGTCGAACACTGAAGCTTTCTTT
-,TRBJ2-2,TRBV15,-,CATNRATGAGELFF,TGTGCCACCAACCGGGCCACTGGAGCCGGGGAGCTGTTTTTT
-,TRBJ2-1,TRBV11-2,-,CASSLGASSSYNEQFF,TGTGCCAGCAGCTTAGGAGCCTCGAGCTCCTACAATGAGCAGTTCTTC
-,TRBJ1-3,TRBV4-1,-,CASSQDSGAGNTIYF,TGCGCCAGCAGCCAAGATTCGGGGGCTGGAAACACCATATATTTT
-,TRBJ1-1,TRBV5-6,-,CASSFRDGRAFF,TGTGCCAGCAGCTTTAGGGACGGCCGGGCTTTCTTT
-,TRBJ2-5,TRBV14,-,CASSHAETQYF,TGTGCCAGCAGCCACGCGGAGACCCAGTACTTC
TRBD1,TRBJ1-5,TRBV5-5,once,CASSLSGTGYNQPQHF,TGTGCCAGCAGCTTGAGCGGGACAGGGTACAATCAGCCCCAGCATTTT
-,TRBJ1-2,TRBV7-2,-,CASSLAAGYGYTF,TGTGCCAGCAGCTTAGCAGCGGGGTATGGCTACACCTTC
-,TRBJ1-2,TRBV27,-,CASSMKTAPNYGYTF,TGTGCCAGCAGCATGAAGACAGCACCGAACTATGGCTACACCTTC
TRBD2,TRBJ2-3,TRBV9,-,CASSPRTSGNTDTQYF,TGTGCCAGCAGCCCCCGGACTAGCGGGAACACAGATACGCAGTATTTT
-,TRBJ2-7,TRBV7-3,-,CASSLTRGSYEQYF,TGTGCCAGCAGCTTAACGCGGGGCTCCTACGAGCAGTACTTC
TRBD1,TRBJ1-3,TRBV4-1,-,CASSHLPRGGNTIYF,TGCGCCAGCAGCCACCTGCCCAGGGGGGGAAACACCATATATTTT
-,TRBJ2-4,TRBV29-1,-,CSVEGSLAKNIQYF,TGCAGCGTTGAGGGCTCGCTAGCCAAAAACATTCAGTACTTC
-,TRBJ1-5,TRBV5-4,few,CASSLGGGSNQPQHF,TGTGCCAGCAGCTTGGGAGGCGGTAGCAATCAGCCCCAGCATTTT
-,TRBJ1-2,TRBV28,-,CASSLPRTDYGYTF,TGTGCCAGCAGTCTTCCACGGACGGACTATGGCTACACCTTC
-,TRBJ2-5,TRBV4-1,once,CASSQYLGGGQETQYF,TGCGCCAGCAGCCAATACCTGGGAGGGGGACAAGAGACCCAGTACTTC
-,TRBJ1-2,TRBV5-1,-,CASSLVSLGGYTF,TGCGCCAGCAGCTTGGTTTCCCTAGGCGGCTACACCTTC
-,TRBJ2-7,TRBV7-9,-,CASSLNGRGNKQYF,TGTGCCAGCAGCCTAAACGGCCGGGGGAACAAGCAGTACTTC
-,TRBJ2-2,TRBV18,-,CASSPPGQNTGELFF,TGTGCCAGCTCACCACCGGGACAGAACACCGGGGAGCTGTTTTTT
-,TRBJ1-2,TRBV30,-,CAGTGINYGYTF,TGTGCCGGTACAGGGATTAACTATGGCTACACCTTC
-,TRBJ2-2,TRBV11-2,-,CASSLDRLGSGELFF,TGTGCCAGCAGCTTAGATAGGTTAGGGTCCGGGGAGCTGTTTTTT
-,TRBJ1-5,TRBV19,-,CASTAPLRYRVHQPQHF,TGTGCCAGTACTGCCCCCCTGCGGTACAGGGTTCATCAGCCCCAGCATTTT
-,TRBJ1-1,TRBV5-6,-,CASSLTPLSGSTEAFF,TGTGCCAGCAGCTTGACCCCCCTCTCCGGAAGCACTGAAGCTTTCTTT
TRBD1,TRBJ1-4,TRBV28,-,CASRPGQGAGEKLFF,TGTGCCAGCAGGCCGGGACAGGGGGCAGGTGAAAAACTGTTTTTT
-,TRBJ2-7,TRBV7-3,-,CASSLEAGTYEQYF,TGTGCCAGCAGCTTAGAAGCGGGTACCTACGAGCAGTACTTC
-,TRBJ1-1,TRBV9,-,CASNPWGGVDTEAFF,TGTGCCAGCAACCCGTGGGGGGGAGTAGACACTGAAGCTTTCTTT
TRBD1,TRBJ2-2,TRBV12-5,-,CASGLGDPGGYTGELFF,TGTGCTAGTGGTTTGGGGGACCCAGGGGGATACACCGGGGAGCTGTTTTTT
-,TRBJ2-2,TRBV9,-,CASSSTGLNTGELFF,TGTGCCAGCAGCAGTACAGGGTTGAACACCGGGGAGCTGTTTTTT
-,TRBJ2-4,TRBV4-1,-,CASSQAWLQVKNIQYF,TGCGCCAGCAGCCAAGCATGGCTACAAGTCAAAAACATTCAGTACTTC